This T cell receptor (beta chain) was identified during a study of blood T cell repertoires in COVID-19. Produced via immunoSEQ multiplex PCR; TCRdb's table is partial and in-frame only. This table has approximately 180,000 clones, around 89% appearing once. This sequence was found in a human donor in a cohort sampled during active COVID-19. Sequenced material: peripheral blood.

The CDR3 DNA follows: TGTGCCAGCAGTCGGGACACCGGCATAGGGACCCAGTACTTC. Its translation is CASSRDTGIGTQYF. The gene calls are TRBV28 and TRBJ2-5; TRBD1 might be the D (6 bases). CDR1 is MDHEN and CDR2 is SYDVKM in the germline V gene. The length of the CDR3 is 14 residues. V was trimmed by 5 bases and J by 7 bases, leaving 17 bases between them.